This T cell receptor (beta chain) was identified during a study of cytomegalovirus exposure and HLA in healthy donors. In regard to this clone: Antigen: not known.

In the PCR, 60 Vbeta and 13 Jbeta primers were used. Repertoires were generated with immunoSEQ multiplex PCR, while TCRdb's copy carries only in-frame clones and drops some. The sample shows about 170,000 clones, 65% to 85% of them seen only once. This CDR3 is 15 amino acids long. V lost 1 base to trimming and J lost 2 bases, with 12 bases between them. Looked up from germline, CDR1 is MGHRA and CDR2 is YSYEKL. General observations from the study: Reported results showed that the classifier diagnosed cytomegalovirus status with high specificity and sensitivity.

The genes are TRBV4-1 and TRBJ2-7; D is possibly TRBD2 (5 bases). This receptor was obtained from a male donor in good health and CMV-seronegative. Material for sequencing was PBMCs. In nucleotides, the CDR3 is TGCGCCAGCAGCCAAGGCATTAGCGAAACCTACGAGCAGTACTTC. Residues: CASSQGISETYEQYF.